This T cell receptor beta chain emerged from a study of graft-versus-host responses after intestinal transplantation. Notes on the study in general: Researchers found GvH clones in recipient marrow, and some showed up first in ileum or blood.

Here immunoSEQ multiplex PCR was the method, and the copy in TCRdb shows in-frame clones only, minus some. The table shows around 100,000 clones, with 87% occurring only once. Concerning this clone itself: Its antigen is still unknown.

This material consisted of unstimulated CD4+ T cells sorted from spleen or lymph node cells, taken before intestinal transplant. The sequence came from a human donor who received an intestinal transplant.

CDR3 protein: CASSLEEGIEAFF. CDR3 coding DNA: TGTGCCAGCAGCTTAGAGGAAGGGATTGAAGCTTTCTTT. The chain links TRBV7-9 to TRBJ1-1; the D is unclear. This CDR3 spans 13 amino acids. Germline assignment: CDR1 SEHNR and CDR2 FQNEAQ (reference sequence). V was shortened by 1 base and J by 7 bases, with 10 bases between the two germline ends.